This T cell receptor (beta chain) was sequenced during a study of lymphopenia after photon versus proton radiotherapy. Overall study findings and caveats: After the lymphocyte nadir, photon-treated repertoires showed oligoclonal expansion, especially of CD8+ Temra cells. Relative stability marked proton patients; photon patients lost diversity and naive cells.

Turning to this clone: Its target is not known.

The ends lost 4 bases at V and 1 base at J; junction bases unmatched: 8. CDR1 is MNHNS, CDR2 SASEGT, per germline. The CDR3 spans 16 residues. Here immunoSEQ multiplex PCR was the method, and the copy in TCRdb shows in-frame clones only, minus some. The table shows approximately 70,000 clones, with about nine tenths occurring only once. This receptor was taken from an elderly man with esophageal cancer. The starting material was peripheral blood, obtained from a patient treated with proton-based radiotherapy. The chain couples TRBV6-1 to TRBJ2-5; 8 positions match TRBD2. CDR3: CASSVGRGVSQETQYF. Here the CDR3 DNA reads TGTGCCAGCAGTGTTGGGCGGGGGGTATCCCAAGAGACCCAGTACTTC.